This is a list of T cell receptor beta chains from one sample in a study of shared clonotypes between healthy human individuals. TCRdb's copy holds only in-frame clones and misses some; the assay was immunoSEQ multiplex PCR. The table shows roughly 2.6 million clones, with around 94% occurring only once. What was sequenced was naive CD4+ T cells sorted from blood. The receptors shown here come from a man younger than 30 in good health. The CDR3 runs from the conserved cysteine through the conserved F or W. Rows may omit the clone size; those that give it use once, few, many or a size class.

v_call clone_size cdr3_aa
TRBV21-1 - CASGGRLRYEQYF
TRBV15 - CATTPGATGELFF
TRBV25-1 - CASSVAGTVHTGELFF
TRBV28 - CATGGATNEKLFF
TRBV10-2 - CASTSAGPSGNTIYF
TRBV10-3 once CAISESVSIAKNIQYF
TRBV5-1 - CASSLGGSALAKNIQYF
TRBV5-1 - CASSLVAGGPGYNEQFF
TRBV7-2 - CASSPEDGSYEQYF
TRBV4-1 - CASSQVGAGVPYNEQFF
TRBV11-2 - CASSLAQGRGPETQYF
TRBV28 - CASSLGVTSGWEAQYF
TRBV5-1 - CASSPDTVNTGELFF
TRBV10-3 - CAIGLSSYNEQFF
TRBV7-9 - CASSLTGGETQYF
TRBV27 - CASSLWRSNTGELFF